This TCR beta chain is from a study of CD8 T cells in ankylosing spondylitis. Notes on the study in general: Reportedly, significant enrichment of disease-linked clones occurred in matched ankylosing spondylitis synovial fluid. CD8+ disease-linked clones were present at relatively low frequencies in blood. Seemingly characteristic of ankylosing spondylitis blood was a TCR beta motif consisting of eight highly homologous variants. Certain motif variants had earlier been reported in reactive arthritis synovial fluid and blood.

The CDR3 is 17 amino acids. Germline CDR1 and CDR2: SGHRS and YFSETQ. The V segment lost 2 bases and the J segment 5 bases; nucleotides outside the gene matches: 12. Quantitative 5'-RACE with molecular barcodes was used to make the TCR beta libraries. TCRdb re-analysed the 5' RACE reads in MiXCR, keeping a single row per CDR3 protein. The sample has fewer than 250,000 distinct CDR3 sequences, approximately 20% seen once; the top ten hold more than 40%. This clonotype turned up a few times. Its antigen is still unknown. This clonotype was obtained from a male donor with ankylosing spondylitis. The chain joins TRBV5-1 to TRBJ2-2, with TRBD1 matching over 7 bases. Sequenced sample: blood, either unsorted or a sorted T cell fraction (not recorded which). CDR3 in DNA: TGCGCCAGCAGCTTTCCCCAGACAGGGTGGTATACCGGGGAGCTGTTTTTT. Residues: CASSFPQTGWYTGELFF.